These 13 T cell receptor beta chains came from one sample sequenced in a study of CD8 T cells in ankylosing spondylitis. TCRdb reprocessed the 5' RACE reads via MiXCR and lists one record per CDR3 protein. This table has more than 150,000 distinct CDR3 sequences, about 20% appearing once. Sequencing was done on a sample of blood, either unsorted or a sorted T cell fraction (not recorded which). The receptor source for this set is a male donor aged 10-30 years with ankylosing spondylitis or in good health (not recorded which).

This clonotype was counted at least ten times. The chain links TRBV12-3 or TRBV12-4 to TRBJ2-1; 12 positions agree with TRBD2. J was trimmed by 2 bases and V by 1 base; bases with no gene match: 3. The CDR3 loop spans 17 amino acids. The CDR3 protein is CASSLGTSGIPYNEQFF. CDR3 nucleotide sequence: TGTGCCAGCAGTTTAGGGACTAGCGGGATTCCCTACAATGAGCAGTTCTTC.

This clonotype occurred many times. The rearrangement links TRBV12-3 or TRBV12-4 to TRBJ2-7; maybe TRBD2 (5 bases). The V and J ends lost 2 bases and 7 bases respectively, with 9 bases between them. The CDR3 consists of 12 residues. The CDR3 nucleotides read TGTGCCAGCAGTTTATCGCTAGCTGAGCAGTACTTC. Amino acid sequence: CASSLSLAEQYF.

In its sample, this clonotype was seen many times. This chain connects TRBV5-1 to TRBJ2-3; D remains ambiguous. The CDR3 runs to 13 residues. CDR1 and CDR2 (germline): SGHRS, YFSETQ. Between the trimmed V and J ends, which lost 4 bases and 4 bases, there was a span of 10 bases. The CDR3 loop reads CASSISTADTQYF. CDR3 sequence (DNA): TGCGCCAGCAGCATATCAACGGCAGATACGCAGTATTTT. The whole variable domain, remainder taken from reference TRBV5-1 and TRBJ2-3, is KAGVTQTPRYLIKTRGQQVTLSCSPISGHRSVSWYQQTPGQGLQFLFEYFSETQRNKGNFPGRFSGRQFSNSRSEMNVSTLELGDSALYLCASSISTADTQYFGPGTRLTVL.

This clonotype was counted a few times. J is TRBJ2-5 and V is TRBV15; no reliable D call. The CDR3 has 9 amino acids. V shed 7 bases and J shed 5 bases, with 2 bases lying between them. Germline CDR1 and CDR2: LNHNV and YYDKDF (reference sequence). CDR3 in DNA: TGTGCCACCACGGAGACCCAGTACTTC. This translates into CATTETQYF.

This clonotype was counted only a few times. V and J are TRBV11-3 and TRBJ2-4; TRBD1 might be the D (5 bases). V lost 5 bases, J lost 7 bases, and 21 bases lay in between. Looked up from germline, CDR1 is SGHNT and CDR2 is YENEEA. This CDR3 contains 16 residues. CDR3 loop: CASSPPPQVVGNIQYF. The CDR3 coding sequence is TGTGCCAGCAGCCCGCCCCCACAGGTTGTGGGGAACATTCAGTACTTC.

The chain links TRBV3-1 to TRBJ2-1, with TRBD2 identical over 11 bases. The CDR3 is 18 amino acids. Losses at the gene ends were 0 bases for V and 4 bases for J; bases not matched to a gene: 8. Looked up from germline, CDR1 is LGHDT and CDR2 is YNNKEL (reference sequence). The CDR3 DNA is TGTGCCAGCAGCCAAGATAAGGGCGGGACTAGCGGATACAATGAGCAGTTCTTC. This gives the protein CASSQDKGGTSGYNEQFF.

This sequence joins TRBV6-6 and TRBJ2-1; D ambiguous. Germline V gene lookup returns CDR1 MNHNY and CDR2 SVGAGI (reference sequence). The V and J ends lost 2 bases and 10 bases respectively, with 6 bases between them. The CDR3 has 11 amino acids. The CDR3, as DNA: TGTGCCAGCAGTTACGGGGAAGAGCAGTTCTTC. Protein: CASSYGEEQFF.

This chain uses TRBV20-1 with TRBJ1-6; maybe TRBD1 (5 bases). The germline gives CDR1 DFQATT, CDR2 SNEGSKA (reference sequence). This CDR3 has 12 amino acids. Deletions cut 6 bases from V and 7 bases from J, with 10 bases between. The CDR3: CSARAGNSPLHF. CDR3 coding DNA: TGCAGTGCCCGCGCAGGGAATTCACCCCTCCACTTT.

This clonotype showed up many times. CDR3 in amino acids: CASTLTVNTEAFF. CDR3 sequence (DNA): TGTGCCAGCACCCTAACGGTGAACACTGAAGCTTTCTTT. The gene calls are TRBV6-2 or TRBV6-3 and TRBJ1-1; D is unresolved. Germline V gene data show CDR1 as MNHEY and CDR2 as SVGEGT. The germline V and J ends were trimmed by 7 bases and 0 bases, with 9 bases remaining between them. The CDR3 has 13 amino acids.

The V call is TRBV29-1, the J call TRBJ2-1, with TRBD1 matching over 8 bases. CDR1 is SQVTM, CDR2 ANQGSEA, per germline. CDR3 length: 14 residues. After removal of 6 bases from V and 6 bases from J, the junction contained 10 bases not matched to a gene. The CDR3 reads CSVPDRGQGNEQFF. DNA of the CDR3: TGCAGCGTACCAGACAGGGGTCAAGGCAATGAGCAGTTCTTC.

This clonotype was observed at least ten times. The chain has TRBV15 and TRBJ1-1; TRBD1 matches 7 bases. Germline values: CDR1 LNHNV, CDR2 YYDKDF (reference sequence). After removal of 1 base from V and 3 bases from J, the junction contained 5 bases not matched to a gene. The CDR3 contains 15 residues. CDR3 loop: CATSRGDRDDTEAFF. CDR3 bases: TGTGCCACCAGCAGAGGTGACAGGGACGACACTGAAGCTTTCTTT.

This clonotype was seen at least ten times. Written as DNA, the CDR3 is TGTGCCAGCAGCCCACCACTAGCGGGAGCTCCCTACGAGCAGTACTTC. It translates to CASSPPLAGAPYEQYF. V gene TRBV7-9 combines with J gene TRBJ2-7, with 11 nucleotides matching TRBD2. CDR1 is SEHNR and CDR2 is FQNEAQ in the germline V gene (reference sequence). CDR3 size: 16 residues. The J segment lost 2 bases and the V segment lost 5 bases, leaving 8 bases of the junction unmatched.

This clonotype has at least ten counts. CDR3 amino acids: CASSPDTFNEKLFF. The CDR3 DNA sequence: TGTGCCAGCAGTCCGGACACTTTTAATGAAAAACTGTTTTTT. This chain connects TRBV27 to TRBJ1-4; D is possibly TRBD1 (5 bases). V was clipped by 5 bases and J by 4 bases, with 11 bases between them. The CDR3 totals 14 residues. Germline V lookup: CDR1 MNHEY, CDR2 SMNVEV (reference sequence).